This TCR beta chain is drawn from a study of blood T cell repertoires in COVID-19 (TCRdb year 2020). A note on the overall study: Samples covering the acute and convalescent phases of COVID-19 were provided by collaborators in the United States, Italy and Spain. The prospective study material was composed of cDNA or gDNA derived from T cells, B-cell-depleted T cells, or PBMCs. The dataset comprised deeply sampled blood TCRbeta repertoires from subjects exposed to, actively infected with, or recovered from COVID-19. The repertoires were made available in a free public database intended to serve as a resource for research on the immune response to SARS-CoV-2. Samples came from the ongoing ImmuneRACE study (first 160 participants) plus 1,254 subjects from 6 global collaborators. The sample metadata nearly always contained a de-identified subject ID, COVID-19 status, age in years and sex. Where available, HLA class I and class II types were taken from metadata supplied by the sample provider and were not determined by assay-based typing. Broad study findings and their caveats: How much clinical and demographic metadata was included differed by source and by participant, and the metadata was provided uncurated.

The immunoSEQ Assay, a bias-controlled multiplex PCR, was used to amplify TCRbeta CDR3 regions from genomic DNA. Regarding the original processing steps: The number of nucleated cells in each sample was estimated by amplification of reference gene primers within the assay. To quantify the absolute abundance of each unique TCRbeta CDR3 rearrangement, sequence reads were collapsed and filtered. For each sample, productive Simpson clonality was calculated by taking the square root of Simpson's diversity index across productive rearrangements. Not all clones reach the TCRdb copy of this immuneACCESS table, which keeps in-frame sequences only. Checked studies attribute under half of the gap to unresolved V genes and leave the rest unexplained. The DNA was the basis for D and trimming; V, J and clone size are from that table. Here the sample has some 150,000 clones; roughly four fifths occur a single time. Clones ranked in the top ten supply about 2.6% of the sample.

The collaborating institutions used their own protocols to collect whole blood in K2EDTA tubes. Collaborator samples were shipped for TCRbeta analysis as frozen whole blood, isolated PBMCs, or DNA extracted from either sample type. As regards this clone: What this receptor recognizes is not known. No much larger clone exists at a distance of one base, and base qualities are not known.

The source material was peripheral blood. This TCR was sampled from a human donor with acute or convalescent COVID-19. The donor label of this sample is uncertain.

Here the CDR3 is given as CASSTPQGRYGYTF. In nucleotides, the sequence is TGTGCCAGTTCCACCCCCCAGGGCCGATATGGCTACACCTTC. In this chain, TRBV19 is recombined with TRBJ1-2, with a weak D call of TRBD1 (5 bases match). The germline V gene (reference sequence) yields LNHDA for CDR1 and SQIVND for CDR2. The CDR3 measures 14 amino acids from cysteine to phenylalanine. Only the CDR3 part of the read is kept: 42 bases, read in frame from the first base. V drops 8 bases and J drops 5 bases, leaving 18 bases in between.